The rows below give T cell receptor beta chains drawn from one sample of a study of T cell repertoires in cytomegalovirus infection. TCRdb independently ran MiXCR on the reads; one entry per CDR3 protein. There are around 210,000 distinct CDR3 sequences in the sample; roughly 6.5% occur only once, and about 6.3% lies in the top ten. Material: PBMCs. All receptors derive from a human donor in good health (CMV status not recorded). Some clones in this sample may be carry-over from other donors' samples. Each CDR3 is given with its conserved first and last residue. A D gene is named only where the DNA matches it firmly. Not every row has a clone size; where given, it reads once, few, many or a size class.

NA,17,TRBD2,TRBJ2-1,TRBV10-3,CAIRSLRLAGGLNEQFF,TGTGCCATCAGGTCCCTCAGACTAGCGGGGGGGCTCAATGAGCAGTTCTTC
many,15,NA,TRBJ1-2,TRBV20-1,CSAARGLSGRNGYTF,TGCAGTGCTGCAAGGGGTCTATCTGGAAGGAATGGCTACACCTTC
many,15,TRBD1,TRBJ1-5,TRBV6-2/TRBV6-3,CASSYADRANQPQHF,TGTGCCAGCAGTTATGCGGACAGGGCGAATCAGCCCCAGCATTTT
many,16,NA,TRBJ1-5,TRBV7-2,CASSLGGRRSNQPQHF,TGTGCCAGCAGCTTAGGGGGCAGGCGCTCCAATCAGCCCCAGCATTTT
many,16,NA,TRBJ1-5,TRBV6-5,CASSPLGGSNNQPQHF,TGTGCCAGCAGCCCCCTCGGGGGGTCGAACAATCAGCCCCAGCATTTT
many,13,NA,TRBJ2-7,TRBV27,CASSPSTSYEQYF,TGTGCCAGCAGTCCTTCGACTTCCTACGAGCAGTACTTC
NA,14,TRBD2,TRBJ2-1,TRBV29-1,CSGTGTSFSNEQFF,TGCAGCGGGACCGGGACTAGTTTCTCGAATGAGCAGTTCTTC
many,15,TRBD2,TRBJ2-1,TRBV10-3,CAISPGTSGGYEQFF,TGTGCCATCAGTCCGGGGACTAGCGGGGGGTATGAGCAGTTCTTC
many,16,NA,TRBJ2-1,TRBV7-2,CASSLVERPSYNEQFF,TGTGCCAGCAGCTTAGTAGAACGGCCCTCCTACAATGAGCAGTTCTTC
many,14,TRBD1,TRBJ2-7,TRBV28,CASSRTGGVYEQYF,TGTGCCAGCAGTCGGACAGGGGGGGTCTACGAGCAGTACTTC
many,14,NA,TRBJ1-2,TRBV3-1,CASRPGTDLYGYTF,TGTGCCAGCAGACCCGGGACGGACCTCTATGGCTACACCTTC
NA,16,NA,TRBJ1-3,TRBV7-2,CASSPSPPLSPNTIYF,TGTGCCAGCAGCCCATCCCCACCGCTCAGCCCCAACACCATATATTTT
many,17,TRBD1,TRBJ2-4,TRBV7-8,CASSLVRQGAAKNIQYF,TGTGCCAGCAGCTTAGTCCGCCAGGGGGCTGCCAAAAACATTCAGTACTTC
many,14,NA,TRBJ1-6,TRBV7-9,CASSFQGMDSPLHF,TGTGCCAGCAGCTTCCAGGGGATGGATTCACCCCTCCACTTT
many,12,NA,TRBJ1-2,TRBV12-3/TRBV12-4,CASSLGPGSYTF,TGTGCCAGCAGTTTAGGCCCGGGGAGCTACACCTTC
NA,15,TRBD1,TRBJ1-3,TRBV18,CASSPGQVSGNTIYF,TGTGCCAGCTCACCGGGACAGGTCTCTGGAAACACCATATATTTT
NA,16,NA,TRBJ2-2,TRBV25-1,CASSRSGTTNVGELFF,TGTGCCAGCTCTCGTTCCGGGACAACGAATGTCGGGGAGCTGTTTTTT
many,14,NA,TRBJ1-1,TRBV5-1,CASSLLTENTEAFF,TGCGCCAGCAGCCTCCTGACGGAGAACACTGAAGCTTTCTTT
many,17,NA,TRBJ2-6,TRBV20-1,CSVLGGAQRSGANVLTF,TGCAGTGTCCTAGGAGGAGCCCAGCGCTCTGGGGCCAACGTCCTGACTTTC
many,18,TRBD2,TRBJ2-1,TRBV29-1,CSGAGGGDGWAAYNEQFF,TGCAGCGGGGCCGGCGGGGGGGACGGTTGGGCTGCGTACAATGAGCAGTTCTTC
many,14,TRBD1,TRBJ1-5,TRBV7-2,CASSLHRGQQPQHF,TGTGCCAGCAGCCTCCACAGGGGGCAGCAGCCCCAGCATTTT
NA,14,NA,TRBJ2-6,TRBV2,CASRGFSGANVLTF,TGTGCCAGCAGAGGATTCTCTGGGGCCAACGTCCTGACTTTC
many,17,TRBD1,TRBJ1-2,TRBV12-3/TRBV12-4,CASSSYLGTGGEYGYTF,TGTGCCAGCAGCTCATATCTGGGGACAGGGGGCGAATATGGCTACACCTTC
many,15,TRBD1,TRBJ1-6,TRBV7-2,CASSPGTGSRSPLHF,TGTGCCAGCAGCCCCGGGACAGGGTCGAGGTCACCCCTCCACTTT
NA,15,NA,TRBJ1-3,TRBV28,CASSSKGRAGNTIYF,TGTGCCAGCAGTTCCAAGGGGAGGGCTGGAAACACCATATATTTT
few,16,TRBD1,TRBJ1-1,TRBV5-1,CASSFSPGQGITEAFF,TGCGCCAGCAGCTTTTCTCCGGGACAGGGGATCACTGAAGCTTTCTTT
many,14,NA,TRBJ2-5,TRBV5-1,CASSLAQEGETQYF,TGCGCCAGCAGCTTGGCCCAGGAGGGAGAGACCCAGTACTTC
many,15,NA,TRBJ1-5,TRBV28,CASSFDRLQSWPQHF,TGTGCCAGCAGTTTTGATAGGCTACAAAGTTGGCCCCAGCATTTT
NA,16,TRBD2,TRBJ2-1,TRBV29-1,CSVEDPLAGAYNEQFF,TGCAGCGTTGAAGACCCCCTAGCGGGGGCCTACAATGAGCAGTTCTTC
many,15,TRBD2,TRBJ2-7,TRBV20-1,CSVPPGGGLIYEQYF,TGCAGTGTTCCGCCCGGCGGGGGTCTAATATACGAGCAGTACTTC
many,17,TRBD1,TRBJ1-2,TRBV19,CASSLNRDSTTNYGYTF,TGTGCCAGTAGTCTGAACCGGGACAGCACCACTAACTATGGCTACACCTTC
many,11,NA,TRBJ1-4,TRBV2,CASGFNEKLFF,TGTGCCAGCGGCTTTAATGAAAAACTGTTTTTT
many,14,NA,TRBJ2-1,TRBV20-1,CSARDRVGYNEQFF,TGCAGTGCTAGAGATCGGGTGGGATACAATGAGCAGTTCTTC
many,15,TRBD1,TRBJ1-5,TRBV7-2,CASSSTGSGNQPQHF,TGTGCCAGCAGCTCGACAGGGAGCGGCAATCAGCCCCAGCATTTT
many,14,NA,TRBJ1-4,TRBV12-3/TRBV12-4,CASSLTGVREKLFF,TGTGCCAGCAGTTTGACGGGGGTAAGGGAAAAACTGTTTTTT
many,14,TRBD1,TRBJ1-2,TRBV7-2,CASSFGTGTYGYTF,TGTGCCAGCAGCTTCGGGACAGGGACGTATGGCTACACCTTC
many,14,TRBD1,TRBJ1-3,TRBV7-2,CASTRDSSGNTIYF,TGTGCCAGCACCCGGGACAGCTCAGGAAACACCATATATTTT
many,15,NA,TRBJ2-2,TRBV7-2,CASSFRPGDTGELFF,TGTGCCAGCAGCTTTAGACCGGGTGACACCGGGGAGCTGTTTTTT